This passage covers 9 T cell receptor beta chains from one sample sequenced in a study of blood T cell repertoires in COVID-19. Assay used: immunoSEQ multiplex PCR; TCRdb lists only in-frame clones, some missing. The data contain some 370,000 clones, nearly 90% of them singletons. The sample consisted of peripheral blood. Source of these receptors: a man between 18 and 29 years old with active or convalescent COVID-19.

The rearrangement uses TRBV19 and TRBJ1-5; TRBD1 is a possible D gene (5 bases). The CDR3 totals 16 residues. From germline, CDR1 is LNHDA and CDR2 SQIVND (reference sequence). V lost 4 bases to trimming and J lost 4 bases, with 17 bases between them. CDR3 sequence: CASSNLQGNLNQPQHF. CDR3 DNA: TGTGCCAGTAGTAACTTGCAGGGAAATTTAAATCAGCCCCAGCATTTT.

The chain has TRBV4-2 and TRBJ1-3; maybe TRBD1 (5 bases). The V end lost 0 bases, the J end lost 0 bases, and 12 bases lay between the germline ends. Looked up from germline, CDR1 is LGHNA and CDR2 is YNFKEQ. The CDR3 covers 17 residues. CDR3 nucleotide sequence: TGTGCCAGCAGCCAAGATCTGTTTAGGGGCTCTGGAAACACCATATATTTT. Residues: CASSQDLFRGSGNTIYF.

The J gene is TRBJ2-2, the V gene TRBV7-9, with TRBD2 identical over 10 bases. Trimming removed 4 bases from V and 1 base from J; junction bases left unmatched: 0. Germline V gives CDR1 SEHNR, CDR2 FQNEAQ (reference sequence). The CDR3 sequence is 15 residues long. DNA for the CDR3: TGTGCCAGCAGCTCTAGCGGGGGGAACACCGGGGAGCTGTTTTTT. Translating gives CASSSSGGNTGELFF.

The chain couples TRBV7-9 to TRBJ2-1; D is possibly TRBD2 (6 bases). V was shortened by 1 base and J by 12 bases, with 7 bases between the two germline ends. Germline V gene sequence: CDR1 SEHNR, CDR2 FQNEAQ (reference sequence). The CDR3 sequence is 11 residues long. CDR3 amino acids: CASSLVGGQFF. The CDR3, as DNA: TGTGCCAGCAGCTTAGTGGGAGGGCAGTTCTTC.

V usage is TRBV11-2 and J usage is TRBJ1-1; no clear D. CDR3 size: 15 residues. CDR1 and CDR2 from the germline V gene are SGHAT and FQNNGV. Trimming left V 2 bases short and J 2 bases short, with 12 bases between. CDR3 sequence (DNA): TGTGCCAGCAGCTTATGGGCAGGCATAAACACTGAAGCTTTCTTT. Amino acids: CASSLWAGINTEAFF.

J is TRBJ1-1 and V is TRBV28; D remains ambiguous. The CDR3 extends over 14 amino acids. V lost 6 bases to trimming and J lost 5 bases, with 16 bases between them. Per germline, CDR1 MDHEN and CDR2 SYDVKM. CDR3 sequence (DNA): TGTGCCAGCAGATCAACTCCCTTTAATACTGAAGCTTTCTTT. This encodes CASRSTPFNTEAFF.

The V and J genes are TRBV7-2 and TRBJ2-1; 8 positions match TRBD1. The CDR3 consists of 15 residues. V dropped 5 bases and J dropped 8; count of bases not matched to a gene: 11. Germline CDR1 is SGHTA and CDR2 is FQGNSA. CDR3 DNA sequence: TGTGCCAGCAGCCCGAGACAGGGGCGAGGGGATGAGCAGTTCTTC. It specifies CASSPRQGRGDEQFF.

As for this clone: Other DNA variants within this sample encode the same CDR3. V usage is TRBV28 and J usage is TRBJ1-3; D call uncertain. The CDR3 consists of 14 residues. Trimming took off 2 bases at V and 4 bases at J, with 9 bases between the two ends. Germline loops: CDR1 MDHEN, CDR2 SYDVKM. CDR3 bases: TGTGCCAGCAGTTTAGGTGTGAGCGGAAACACCATATATTTT. Translating it yields CASSLGVSGNTIYF.

J is TRBJ2-3 and V is TRBV27; 7 positions agree with TRBD2. With V trimmed by 3 bases and J by 1 base, 1 base remained unmatched. Per germline, CDR1 MNHEY and CDR2 SMNVEV (reference sequence). The CDR3 length is 14 residues. CDR3 loop: CASSLGGGTDTQYF. For the CDR3, the DNA is TGTGCCAGCAGTTTGGGGGGGGGCACAGATACGCAGTATTTT.